This TCR beta chain was identified in a study of blood T cell repertoires in COVID-19. Study at large: The analysed material was cDNA or gDNA that came from T cells, B-cell-depleted T cells, or PBMCs.

Which cohort a participant joined came from the clinical history participants gave. Per the original methods: Estimates of nucleated cell counts were drawn from the amplification of reference gene primers. TCRdb keeps only in-frame clones here, not all; method: immunoSEQ multiplex PCR. V and J calls and clone size are copied from that table; D and trimming were computed from the DNA. The sample has fewer than 200,000 clones, around 83% seen once; the top ten hold 3.6%. Input material: PBMCs or T cells enriched from blood (not recorded which). The clonotype originates from a woman aged 45 to 65 in a cohort exposed to, infected with or recovered from COVID-19 (not recorded which).

The CDR3 DNA reads TGTGCCAGCAGTAGCGACAGCCCCTCCAAGGCACCCCTCCACTTT. Translated, it gives CASSSDSPSKAPLHF. The chain combines TRBV28 with TRBJ1-6, with D possibly being TRBD1 (5 bases). Germline V lookup: CDR1 MDHEN, CDR2 SYDVKM. This CDR3 has 15 amino acids. Trimming left V 5 bases short and J 11 bases short, with 19 bases between.